This T cell receptor beta chain was profiled in a study of cytomegalovirus exposure and HLA in healthy donors. The V gene lost 1 base and the J gene lost 4 bases, with 5 bases spanning the gap. Germline V gene data show CDR1 as DFQATT and CDR2 as SNEGSKA (reference sequence). The CDR3 consists of 11 residues. PCR involved 60 Vbeta and 13 Jbeta primers. The repertoire was sequenced with immunoSEQ multiplex PCR; TCRdb's copy has only in-frame clones and lacks some. This repertoire shows tens of thousands of clones, 71% found once; its top ten account for approximately 23%. V and J are TRBV20-1 and TRBJ2-7; no clear D gene. The receptor's source is a man aged 50 to 59 in good health and CMV-seropositive. The sequenced sample consisted of PBMCs. The CDR3 spells CSARGGYEQYF. The DNA of the CDR3 is TGCAGTGCTAGAGGCGGTTACGAGCAGTACTTC.